The rows below give T cell receptor beta chains drawn from one sample of a study of Ad26.COV2.S vaccination and SARS-CoV-2 variants. Method: immunoSEQ multiplex PCR; TCRdb's copy keeps in-frame clones and lacks some. The sample lists around 450,000 clones; roughly 87% were seen once. The material sequenced was peripheral blood, taken in a trial of Ad26.COV2.S vaccine versus placebo. The receptors were sampled from a person aged 18-60 years who received the Ad26.COV2.S COVID-19 vaccine or a placebo. Each CDR3 is given with its conserved first and last residue. A D gene is named only where the DNA matches it firmly. Expanded clones get a size class; other rows say once, few or many, or leave the size out.

d_gene,abundance,v_gene,j_gene,CDR3nt,CDR3aa
TRBD1,-,TRBV7-2,TRBJ2-2,TGTGCCAGCAGCCGACAGGGATTGGAGCTGTTTTTT,CASSRQGLELFF
-,-,TRBV4-2,TRBJ1-2,TGTGCCAGCAGCCAAGATCGCCCGAACTATGGCTACACCTTC,CASSQDRPNYGYTF
-,-,TRBV7-9,TRBJ1-1,TGTGCCAGCAGCGAGGAGATCCGGAACACTGAAGCTTTCTTT,CASSEEIRNTEAFF
TRBD1,once,TRBV7-2,TRBJ1-6,TGTGCCAGCAGCTTTCTCGGGACAGGAAATTCACCCCTCCACTTT,CASSFLGTGNSPLHF
-,-,TRBV11-2,TRBJ1-5,TGTGCCAGCAGCTTAGATGGGACGAACAATCAGCCCCAGCATTTT,CASSLDGTNNQPQHF
-,-,TRBV6-5,TRBJ1-2,TGTGCCAGCAGTTACCCCGGCCCAAGCGGGGACTACACCTTC,CASSYPGPSGDYTF
TRBD1,-,TRBV28,TRBJ1-2,TGTGCCAGCAGTTTAAGGCCAGGGGGAATTGGCTACACCTTC,CASSLRPGGIGYTF
TRBD2,-,TRBV19,TRBJ2-2,TGTGCCAGTATTCGGCAGGGCCGGGGGGCCGGGGAGCTGTTTTTT,CASIRQGRGAGELFF
TRBD1,-,TRBV3-1/TRBV3-2,TRBJ1-3,TGTGCCAGCAGCCATAGTTCAGGGGGACACACCATATATTTT,CASSHSSGGHTIYF
TRBD2,-,TRBV5-4,TRBJ2-2,TGTGCCAGCAGCTTGAGCGGGAGGGCTAACACCGGGGAGCTGTTTTTT,CASSLSGRANTGELFF
-,-,TRBV5-1,TRBJ2-6,TGCGCCAGCAGCGTAACAGGAAACTCTGGGGCCAACGTCCTGACTTTC,CASSVTGNSGANVLTF
-,-,TRBV27,TRBJ2-2,TGTGCCAGCAGTTTATCGTCCTACCCTATTGGGCGGAACACCGGGGAGCTGTTTTTT,CASSLSSYPIGRNTGELFF
-,-,TRBV15,TRBJ2-3,TGTGCCACCAGCAGAGGACTAGCAGATACGCAGTATTTT,CATSRGLADTQYF
-,-,TRBV27,TRBJ2-6,TGTGCCAGCAGTTTAGGAGGGGCTGGGGCCAACGTCCTGACTTTC,CASSLGGAGANVLTF
-,-,TRBV6-2/TRBV6-3,TRBJ2-3,TGTGCCAGCAGTTACCGAGTAGCAGCAGATACGCAGTATTTT,CASSYRVAADTQYF
-,-,TRBV4-1,TRBJ1-1,TGCGCCAGCAGCCACCGTGCGGGGAACCCTGAAGCTTTCTTT,CASSHRAGNPEAFF
TRBD1,few,TRBV5-1,TRBJ2-2,TGCGCCAGCAGCTTGGCTGCCAGGGGGTCTTATGAGACCGGGGAGCTGTTTTTT,CASSLAARGSYETGELFF
-,once,TRBV6-5,TRBJ1-1,TGTGCCGCCAGCAAGCGGGGTCAAATGAACACTGAAGCTTTCTTT,CAASKRGQMNTEAFF
-,-,TRBV27,TRBJ2-2,TGTGCCAGCAGTTTCATCACGGACACCGGGGAGCTGTTTTTT,CASSFITDTGELFF